This TCR beta chain was captured in a study of OX40 agonist ivuxolimab in advanced cancers. On the study more broadly: Patients were infused with ivuxolimab every 2 weeks at 0.01 to 10 mg/kg. Previous treatment with anti-PD-1, anti-PD-L1 or anti-CTLA-4 therapy was allowed; approximately 40% had received some. Partial responses were achieved by three patients: one hepatocellular carcinoma, two cutaneous melanoma.

CDR3 length equals 15 residues. Trimming removed 7 bases from V and 2 bases from J, with 18 bases in between. Germline V gene sequence: CDR1 MNHEY, CDR2 SMNVEV (reference sequence). TCRdb's copy holds only in-frame clones and misses some; the assay was immunoSEQ multiplex PCR. In the table there are about 21,000 clones, 83% of which are singletons. This clone was observed a single time. The receptor was isolated from an adult with an advanced solid tumor such as melanoma, head and neck, liver or kidney cancer. The source material was CD4+ or CD8+ T cells sorted from blood, sampled in a trial of the OX40 agonist ivuxolimab. The rearrangement links TRBV27 to TRBJ2-7; weak D call: TRBD1 (6 bases). The CDR3 is CASTPRAGVPYEQYF. CDR3 bases: TGTGCCAGCACCCCACGGGCAGGGGTCCCCTACGAGCAGTACTTC.